The entry below gives a single T cell receptor beta chain sequence along with its context. Its target is not known. The V gene's germline CDR1 is SGHNT and CDR2 YENEEA. J was trimmed by 3 bases and V by 5 bases; bases with no gene match: 4. The CDR3 spans 14 residues. Time point here: late sampling 161 to 241 days after vaccination in three convalescent patients. The treatment denotes: roughly 10-day PBMC culture with coronavirus spike peptide pools or control peptides (ViraFEST assay). This sample is part of a study of vaccination and CD4 T cells after COVID-19. Cultured CD4+ T cells had their DNA profiled by the Oncomine TCR Beta short-read assay. A single record per CDR3 protein comes from TCRdb applying MiXCR to the PCR reads. The table includes tens of thousands of distinct CDR3 sequences, roughly 33% detected once.

The sequencing here drew on CD4+ T cells from blood, cultured in vitro, taken about 7 months after SARS-CoV-2 vaccination. V is TRBV11-3 and J is TRBJ2-7; TRBD1 aligns across 10 bases. The receptor comes from a human donor who had recovered from COVID-19. CDR3 sequence reads: CASSPWDRGYEQYF. The CDR3, as DNA: TGTGCCAGCAGCCCTTGGGACAGGGGCTACGAGCAGTACTTC. The full variable domain, completed using reference TRBV11-3 and TRBJ2-7, is EAGVVQSPRYKIIEKKQPVAFWCNPISGHNTLYWYLQNLGQGPELLIRYENEEAVDDSQLPKDRFSAERLKGVDSTLKIQPAELGDSAVYLCASSPWDRGYEQYFGPGTRLTVT.